This T cell receptor beta chain was identified in a study of blood T cell repertoires in COVID-19. Study-wide background: Researchers got acute and convalescent COVID-19 samples from the United States, Italy and Spain. In each case, the material was cDNA or gDNA derived from T cells, B-cell-depleted T cells, or PBMCs.

TCRdb keeps only in-frame clones here, not all; method: immunoSEQ multiplex PCR. Among 390,000 or so clones listed, 86% were seen once. This CDR3 is 14 amino acids long. In germline, CDR1 is LGHDT, CDR2 YNNKEL (reference sequence). V lost 3 bases and J 4 bases, leaving 10 bases between the germline ends. Sequenced sample: peripheral blood. The V and J genes are TRBV3-1 (or the pseudogene TRBV3-2) and TRBJ1-3, with D perhaps TRBD1 (6 bases). The clonotype originates from a woman younger than 45 with active or convalescent COVID-19. The CDR3 nucleotides are TGTGCCAGCAGCCACTCAGACAGGGGAAACACCATATATTTT. Protein sequence: CASSHSDRGNTIYF.